This T cell receptor (beta chain) was observed in a study of OX40 agonist ivuxolimab in advanced cancers. Study context: Patients received intravenous ivuxolimab every 2 weeks at 0.01 to 10 mg/kg. Averaging about 60 years in age, with a range of about 20 to 90, the cohort was more than 75% male.

Comment on this clone: What it recognizes is unknown.

Trimming left V 6 bases short and J 8 bases short, with 13 bases between. Germline CDR1 and CDR2: MNHNS and SASEGT. The CDR3 loop spans 12 amino acids. Only in-frame clones appear in the TCRdb table, and some are missing; sequencing was by immunoSEQ multiplex PCR. The sample records roughly 71,000 clones, around 89% being singletons. Study findings and constraints: The average count of expanded clones was higher among CD8+ T cells than among CD4+.

The sample was CD4+ or CD8+ T cells sorted from blood, taken in a trial of the OX40 agonist ivuxolimab. The chain couples TRBV6-1 to TRBJ1-2; possibly TRBD1 for D (5 bases). The TCR comes from an adult with an advanced solid tumor such as melanoma, head and neck, liver or kidney cancer. The CDR3 loop is CASSVQGRGYTF. For the CDR3, the DNA is TGTGCCAGCAGCGTCCAGGGACGGGGCTACACCTTC.